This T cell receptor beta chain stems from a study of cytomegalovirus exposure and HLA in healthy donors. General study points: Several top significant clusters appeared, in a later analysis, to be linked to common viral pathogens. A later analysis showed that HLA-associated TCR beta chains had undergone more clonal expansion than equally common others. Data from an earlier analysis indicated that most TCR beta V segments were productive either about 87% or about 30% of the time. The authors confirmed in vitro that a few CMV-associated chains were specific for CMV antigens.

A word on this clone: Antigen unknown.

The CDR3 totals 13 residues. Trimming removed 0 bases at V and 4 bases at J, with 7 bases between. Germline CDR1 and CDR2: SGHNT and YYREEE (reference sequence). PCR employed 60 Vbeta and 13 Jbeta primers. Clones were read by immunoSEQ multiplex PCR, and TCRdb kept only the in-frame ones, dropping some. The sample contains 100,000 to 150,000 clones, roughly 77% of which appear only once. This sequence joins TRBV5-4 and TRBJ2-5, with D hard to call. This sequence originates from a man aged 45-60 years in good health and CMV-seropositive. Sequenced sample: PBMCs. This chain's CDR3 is CASSLAVGETQYF. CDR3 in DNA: TGTGCCAGCAGCTTGGCGGTTGGAGAGACCCAGTACTTC.